The 28 T cell receptor beta chains presented below share a single source sample, sequenced in a study of blood T cell repertoires in COVID-19. Libraries were prepared by immunoSEQ multiplex PCR; TCRdb keeps only in-frame clonotypes and omits some of them. This table holds tens of thousands of clones, roughly 80% found once. Sequencing was performed on peripheral blood. These receptor sequences come from a human donor in a cohort sampled during active COVID-19.

V usage is TRBV29-1 and J usage is TRBJ1-5, with D possibly matching TRBD1 (6 bases). The CDR3 is 14 amino acids. Looked up from germline, CDR1 is SQVTM and CDR2 is ANQGSEA. Trimming removed 7 bases from V and 3 bases from J, with 16 bases in between. CDR3 amino acids: CSAVLDSTNQPQHF. In DNA, the CDR3 is TGCAGCGCAGTCCTGGACAGTACCAATCAGCCCCAGCATTTT.

The genes are TRBV18 and TRBJ2-1; TRBD2 matches 9 bases. The CDR3 spans 15 residues. From germline, CDR1 is KGHSH and CDR2 LQKENI. Trimming removed 6 bases from V and 3 bases from J; junction bases left unmatched: 6. The CDR3 DNA is TGTGCCAGCTCGGAGAGGACTAGCGTCTACAATGAGCAGTTCTTC. It specifies CASSERTSVYNEQFF. The entire variable domain, with the rest obtained from reference TRBV18 and TRBJ2-1, is as follows: NAGVMQNPRHLVRRRGQEARLRCSPMKGHSHVYWYRQLPEEGLKFMVYLQKENIIDESGMPKERFSAEFPKEGPSILRIQQVVRGDSAAYFCASSERTSVYNEQFFGPGTRLTVL.

The rearrangement joins TRBV5-6 to TRBJ2-2, with 11 nucleotides matching TRBD2. Trimming cost V 3 bases and J 5 bases; bases outside gene matches: 15. The CDR3 runs to 19 residues. Germline-derived CDR1 and CDR2 are SGHDT and YYEEEE. The CDR3, as DNA: TGTGCCAGCAGCTCCGACAGGGTACTAGCGGGAGTTGAGACCGGGGAGCTGTTTTTT. It codes for CASSSDRVLAGVETGELFF.

The V and J genes are TRBV5-1 and TRBJ2-3; TRBD2 matches 12 bases. The ends lost 0 bases at V and 5 bases at J; junction bases unmatched: 1. The V gene's germline CDR1 is SGHRS and CDR2 YFSETQ. CDR3 length: 15 amino acids. This chain's CDR3 is CASSLVGLAGDTQYF. The CDR3 nucleotides read TGCGCCAGCAGCTTGGTGGGACTAGCGGGAGATACGCAGTATTTT.

The rearrangement joins TRBV5-1 to TRBJ1-1, with D perhaps TRBD1 (5 bases). In germline, CDR1 is SGHRS, CDR2 YFSETQ. V was clipped by 4 bases and J by 2 bases, with 12 bases between them. The CDR3 contains 14 residues. The CDR3 nucleotides read TGCGCCAGCAGCCCGCCGGGGGACAACACTGAAGCTTTCTTT. Its translation is CASSPPGDNTEAFF.

This chain joins TRBV11-3 and TRBJ1-1; maybe TRBD1 (6 bases). The CDR3 is made up of 13 amino acids. With 5 bases removed from V and 3 bases from J, the gap between germline ends came to 10 bases. Germline V gene lookup returns CDR1 SGHNT and CDR2 YENEEA. This chain's CDR3 is CASSNTGYTEAFF. In nucleotides, the CDR3 is TGTGCCAGCAGCAATACAGGGTACACTGAAGCTTTCTTT.

The genes are TRBV9 and TRBJ2-1, with 8 bases aligning to TRBD2. V was pared by 4 bases and J by 1 base, with 10 bases of the junction left unmatched. There are 17 residues in the CDR3. CDR1 and CDR2 from the germline V gene are SGDLS and YYNGEE. The CDR3 DNA follows: TGTGCCAGCAGCCAAACGGCGGGAGGCCAATCCTACAATGAGCAGTTCTTC. The encoded protein is CASSQTAGGQSYNEQFF. Full variable domain (outside the CDR3, taken from reference TRBV9 and TRBJ2-1): DSGVTQTPKHLITATGQRVTLRCSPRSGDLSVYWYQQSLDQGLQFLIQYYNGEERAKGNILERFSAQQFPDLHSELNLSSLELGDSALYFCASSQTAGGQSYNEQFFGPGTRLTVL.

The chain is built from TRBV3-1 (or the pseudogene TRBV3-2) and TRBJ2-7; a possible D gene is TRBD2 (5 bases). The length of the CDR3 is 14 residues. Trimming cost V 3 bases and J 6 bases, with 15 bases left between them. The germline V gene has CDR1 LGHDT and CDR2 YNNKEL (reference sequence). The CDR3 sequence: CASSHMAGRGEQYF. The CDR3 nucleotides read TGTGCCAGCAGCCATATGGCAGGTCGGGGCGAGCAGTACTTC.

The chain links TRBV9 to TRBJ2-1; a possible D gene is TRBD2 (6 bases). V lost 0 bases to trimming and J lost 2 bases, with 9 bases between them. Germline V CDR1 and CDR2: SGDLS, YYNGEE. The CDR3 runs to 15 residues. Here the CDR3 reads CASSVVEGPYNEQFF. The CDR3 nucleotides read TGTGCCAGCAGCGTAGTGGAGGGGCCCTACAATGAGCAGTTCTTC.

The chain employs TRBV10-3 and TRBJ1-5; TRBD1 might be the D (5 bases). The V gene lost 3 bases and the J gene lost 1 base, with 7 bases spanning the gap. The CDR3 length is 14 residues. Germline loops: CDR1 ENHRY, CDR2 SYGVKD. The CDR3 region is CAISDGGSNQPQHF. CDR3 nucleotides: TGTGCCATCAGTGATGGGGGGAGCAATCAGCCCCAGCATTTT.

The chain couples TRBV28 to TRBJ1-1, with D possibly matching TRBD1 (6 bases). The ends were cut back, 10 bases at V and 4 bases at J, with 19 bases in the middle. CDR1 and CDR2 from the germline V gene are MDHEN and SYDVKM. This CDR3 comprises 14 residues. CDR3 coding DNA: TGTGCCACAACGTGGACAGACGGATTCACTGAAGCTTTCTTT. This gives the protein CATTWTDGFTEAFF.

The chain links TRBV19 to TRBJ1-5, with D perhaps TRBD1 (6 bases). The germline CDR1 and CDR2 sequences are LNHDA and SQIVND (reference sequence). There are 15 residues in the CDR3. V was clipped by 6 bases and J by 1 base, with 13 bases between them. DNA of the CDR3: TGTGCCAGTAGCCTGAGGACAGCGAGCAATCAGCCCCAGCATTTT. As protein: CASSLRTASNQPQHF. The full variable domain, completed using reference TRBV19 and TRBJ1-5, is DGGITQSPKYLFRKEGQNVTLSCEQNLNHDAMYWYRQDPGQGLRLIYYSQIVNDFQKGDIAEGYSVSREKKESFPLTVTSAQKNPTAFYLCASSLRTASNQPQHFGDGTRLSIL.

The chain recombines TRBV13 with TRBJ2-3; TRBD2 agrees at 9 bases. After removal of 5 bases from V and 0 bases from J, the junction contained 12 bases not matched to a gene. The germline gives CDR1 PRHDT, CDR2 FYEKMQ (reference sequence). The CDR3 is made up of 18 amino acids. The CDR3 loop is CASSPRGGLAGSTDTQYF. Here the CDR3 DNA reads TGTGCCAGCAGCCCCCGCGGGGGGCTAGCGGGAAGCACAGATACGCAGTATTTT.

There are a few counts of this clone. The genes are TRBV6-2 or TRBV6-3 and TRBJ1-5, with 7 nucleotides matching TRBD1. Germline CDR1 and CDR2: MNHEY and SVGEGT. The CDR3 covers 14 residues. The ends lost 6 bases at V and 2 bases at J; junction bases unmatched: 4. The CDR3 reads CASSRGQGNQPQHF. DNA for the CDR3: TGTGCCAGCAGCCGCGGACAGGGCAATCAGCCCCAGCATTTT.

The genes are TRBV2 and TRBJ2-7; 7 bases are shared with TRBD2. With V trimmed by 5 bases and J by 4 bases, 20 bases remained unmatched. Looked up from germline, CDR1 is SNHLY and CDR2 is FYNNEI. The CDR3 totals 18 residues. CDR3 region: CASSSPLGGFSSGYEQYF. The CDR3, as DNA: TGTGCCAGCAGTTCCCCTCTGGGAGGGTTCAGCAGCGGTTACGAGCAGTACTTC.

This clone has more than one count but fewer than ten. This chain links TRBV9 with TRBJ2-3, with TRBD2 identical over 16 bases. V lost 3 bases and J lost 1; bases outside the gene matches: 8. This CDR3 has 19 amino acids. Germline assignment: CDR1 SGDLS and CDR2 YYNGEE. The CDR3 is CASSAFPGLAGGRTDTQYF. CDR3 coding DNA: TGTGCCAGCAGCGCCTTCCCGGGACTAGCGGGAGGGCGCACAGATACGCAGTATTTT.

The CDR3 coding sequence is TGTGCCAGCAGTTATCGCAATGAGCAGTTCTTC. Its protein product is CASSYRNEQFF. V usage is TRBV6-2 or TRBV6-3 and J usage is TRBJ2-1, with D unresolved. Germline V CDR1 and CDR2: MNHEY, SVGEGT. Trimming took off 3 bases at V and 6 bases at J, with 3 bases between the two ends. The CDR3 totals 11 residues.

The chain combines TRBV18 with TRBJ1-6; D is undetermined. The CDR3 is 16 residues long. V was pared by 6 bases and J by 6 bases, with 18 bases between. Looked up from germline, CDR1 is KGHSH and CDR2 is LQKENI. CDR3 bases: TGTGCCAGCTCTCCCCGGGATCCTGAGGGTAATTCACCCCTCCACTTT. As protein: CASSPRDPEGNSPLHF.

V and J are TRBV7-6 and TRBJ2-7; 8 bases line up with TRBD1. After removal of 1 base from V and 6 bases from J, the junction contained 8 bases not matched to a gene. Per germline, CDR1 SGHVS and CDR2 FNYEAQ. This CDR3 has 15 residues. The CDR3 spells CASSLVQGALSEQYF. The CDR3 DNA reads TGTGCCAGCAGCTTAGTGCAGGGGGCGCTGAGCGAGCAGTACTTC.

This sequence joins TRBV30 and TRBJ2-7; 8 bases are shared with TRBD1. CDR3 length: 12 amino acids. Germline CDR1 and CDR2: GTSNPN and SVGIG (reference sequence). DNA for the CDR3: TGTGCGGGCCACAGGGGGGCCTACGAGCAGTACTTC. It translates to CAGHRGAYEQYF.

This chain links TRBV3-1 (or the pseudogene TRBV3-2) with TRBJ2-1; no clear D gene. From germline, CDR1 is LGHDT and CDR2 YNNKEL (reference sequence). V lost 4 bases to trimming and J lost 5 bases, with 9 bases between them. The CDR3 is made up of 13 amino acids. CDR3 nucleotide sequence: TGTGCCAGCAGCCGCCTTGCGGACAATGAGCAGTTCTTC. This encodes CASSRLADNEQFF.

The J gene is TRBJ2-4, the V gene TRBV4-2; the D is unclear. This CDR3 spans 15 amino acids. Germline assignment: CDR1 LGHNA and CDR2 YNFKEQ. Trimming stripped 0 bases from V and 0 bases from J, with 6 bases between. The CDR3 bases are TGTGCCAGCAGCCAAGACGAGATAGCCAAAAACATTCAGTACTTC. Amino acid sequence: CASSQDEIAKNIQYF.

The CDR3 DNA reads TGTGCCACCAGTGATATGCAGGGCGCAATCAAGCAGTACTTC. The encoded protein is CATSDMQGAIKQYF. The genes are TRBV24-1 and TRBJ2-7; D is possibly TRBD1 (5 bases). The germline V gene encodes CDR1 KGHDR and CDR2 SFDVKD. Trimming cost V 3 bases and J 8 bases, with 16 bases left between them. CDR3 length equals 14 residues.

The chain links TRBV12-3 or TRBV12-4 to TRBJ2-6, with no clear D. CDR3 length: 12 residues. V was pared by 4 bases and J by 4 bases, with 2 bases between. This chain's CDR3 is CASSSGANVLTF. The CDR3 coding sequence is TGTGCCAGCAGTTCAGGGGCCAACGTCCTGACTTTC.

The V gene is TRBV5-8, the J gene TRBJ2-5; 11 bases map to TRBD1. This CDR3 has 14 amino acids. Germline V gives CDR1 SGHTS, CDR2 YDEGEE. Unmatched junction bases numbered 1, after V lost 4 bases and J lost 2 bases. The CDR3 DNA reads as TGTGCCAGCAGCCGGGACAGGGGGCAAGAGACCCAGTACTTC. Residues: CASSRDRGQETQYF.

This clone was seen only a few times. This rearrangement joins TRBV29-1 to TRBJ2-2; 11 bases line up with TRBD2. The CDR3 runs to 16 residues. Losses at the gene ends were 3 bases for V and 4 bases for J; bases not matched to a gene: 7. Germline values: CDR1 SQVTM, CDR2 ANQGSEA. CDR3 loop: CSVELPLAGVTGELFF. For the CDR3, the DNA is TGCAGCGTTGAGCTCCCACTAGCGGGAGTCACCGGGGAGCTGTTTTTT.

This clone was counted a few times. This chain's CDR3 is CASRLAGNEQFF. The DNA of the CDR3 is TGTGCCAGCCGACTAGCGGGCAATGAGCAGTTCTTC. The gene calls are TRBV2 and TRBJ2-1; 10 nucleotides align to TRBD2. The CDR3 has 12 residues. V gave up 8 bases and J gave up 6 bases; unmatched junction bases: 1. Germline V gives CDR1 SNHLY, CDR2 FYNNEI. The full variable domain, in which reference TRBV2 and TRBJ2-1 provide the parts outside the CDR3, is EPEVTQTPSHQVTQMGQEVILRCVPISNHLYFYWYRQILGQKVEFLVSFYNNEISEKSEIFDDQFSVERPDGSNFTLKIRSTKLEDSAMYFCASRLAGNEQFFGPGTRLTVL.

The rearrangement joins TRBV6-6 to TRBJ2-7; the match to TRBD1 covers 7 bases. CDR1 is MNHNY and CDR2 is SVGAGI in the germline V gene (reference sequence). This CDR3 spans 13 amino acids. The ends lost 6 bases at V and 5 bases at J; junction bases unmatched: 7. The CDR3 bases are TGTGCCAGCAGCCGGGACAGAAGAGACGAGCAGTACTTC. Amino acids: CASSRDRRDEQYF.